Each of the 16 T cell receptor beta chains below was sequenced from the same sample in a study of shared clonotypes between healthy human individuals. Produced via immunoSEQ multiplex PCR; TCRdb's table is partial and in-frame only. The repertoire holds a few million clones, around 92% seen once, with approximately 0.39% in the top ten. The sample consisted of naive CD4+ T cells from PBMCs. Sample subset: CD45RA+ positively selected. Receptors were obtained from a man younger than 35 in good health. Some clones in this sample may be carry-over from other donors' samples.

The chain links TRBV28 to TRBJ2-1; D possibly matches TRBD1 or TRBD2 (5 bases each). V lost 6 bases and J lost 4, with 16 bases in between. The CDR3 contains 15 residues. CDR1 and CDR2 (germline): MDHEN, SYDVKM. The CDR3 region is CASSLSRDLYNEQFF. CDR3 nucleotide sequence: TGTGCCAGCAGCCTATCCCGGGACCTGTACAATGAGCAGTTCTTC.

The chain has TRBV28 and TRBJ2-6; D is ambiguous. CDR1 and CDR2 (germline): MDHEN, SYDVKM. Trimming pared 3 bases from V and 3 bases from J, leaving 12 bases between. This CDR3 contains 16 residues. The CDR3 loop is CASSFPAVLGANVLTF. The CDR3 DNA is TGTGCCAGCAGTTTCCCGGCAGTGCTTGGGGCCAACGTCCTGACTTTC.

In DNA, the CDR3 is TGTGCCAGCAGTTCCCCAAAAATACGGGGTACTGAAGCTTTCTTT. This encodes CASSSPKIRGTEAFF. The chain combines TRBV27 with TRBJ1-1; D is undetermined. Germline lookup yields CDR1 MNHEY and CDR2 SMNVEV (reference sequence). The CDR3 length is 15 residues. V lost 4 bases and J 5 bases, leaving 17 bases between the germline ends.

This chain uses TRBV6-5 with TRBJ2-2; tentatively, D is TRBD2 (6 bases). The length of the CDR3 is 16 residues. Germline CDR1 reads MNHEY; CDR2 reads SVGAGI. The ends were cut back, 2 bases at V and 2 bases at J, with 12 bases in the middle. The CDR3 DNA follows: TGTGCCAGCAGTTACGGGGCGGGAACCAACACCGGGGAGCTGTTTTTT. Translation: CASSYGAGTNTGELFF.

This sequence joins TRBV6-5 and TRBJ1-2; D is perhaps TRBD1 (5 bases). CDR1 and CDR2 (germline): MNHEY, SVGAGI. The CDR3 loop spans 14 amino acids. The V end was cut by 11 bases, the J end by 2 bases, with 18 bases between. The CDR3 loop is CAATANVGNYGYTF. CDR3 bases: TGTGCCGCGACAGCTAACGTGGGAAACTATGGCTACACCTTC.

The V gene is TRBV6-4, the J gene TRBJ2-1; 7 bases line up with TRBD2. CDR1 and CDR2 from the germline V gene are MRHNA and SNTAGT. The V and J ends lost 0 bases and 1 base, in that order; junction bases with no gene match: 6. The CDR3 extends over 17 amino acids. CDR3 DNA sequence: TGTGCCAGCAGTGACTCACGTTGGGGGGGGTCCTACAATGAGCAGTTCTTC. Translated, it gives CASSDSRWGGSYNEQFF.

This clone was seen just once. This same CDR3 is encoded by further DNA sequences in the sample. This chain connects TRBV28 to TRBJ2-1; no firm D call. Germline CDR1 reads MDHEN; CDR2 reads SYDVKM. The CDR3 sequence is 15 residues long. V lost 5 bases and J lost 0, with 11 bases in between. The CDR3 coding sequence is TGTGCCAGCAGTGCCCCGGGCAGCTCCTACAATGAGCAGTTCTTC. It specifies CASSAPGSSYNEQFF.

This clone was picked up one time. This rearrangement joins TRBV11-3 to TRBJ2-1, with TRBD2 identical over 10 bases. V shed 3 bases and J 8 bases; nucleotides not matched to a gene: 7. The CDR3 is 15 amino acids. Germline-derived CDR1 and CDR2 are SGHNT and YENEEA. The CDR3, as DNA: TGTGCCAGCAGCTTGGGCCTAGCGGGAGAGGATGAGCAGTTCTTC. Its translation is CASSLGLAGEDEQFF.

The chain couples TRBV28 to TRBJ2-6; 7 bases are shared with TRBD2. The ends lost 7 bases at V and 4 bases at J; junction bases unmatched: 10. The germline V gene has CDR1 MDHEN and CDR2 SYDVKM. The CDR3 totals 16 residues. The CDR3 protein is CASTLVGGAGANVLTF. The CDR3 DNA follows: TGTGCCAGCACCCTAGTGGGAGGGGCCGGGGCCAACGTCCTGACTTTC. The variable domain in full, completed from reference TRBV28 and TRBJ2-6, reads DVKVTQSSRYLVKRTGEKVFLECVQDMDHENMFWYRQDPGLGLRLIYFSYDVKMKEKGDIPEGYSVSREKKERFSLILESASTNQTSMYLCASTLVGGAGANVLTFGAGSRLTVL.

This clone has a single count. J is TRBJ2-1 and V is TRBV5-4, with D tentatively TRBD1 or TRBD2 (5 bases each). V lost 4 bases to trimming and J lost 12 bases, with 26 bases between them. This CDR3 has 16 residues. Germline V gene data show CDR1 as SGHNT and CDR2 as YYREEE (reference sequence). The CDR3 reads CASSPGTAHKIEGQFF. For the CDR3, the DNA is TGTGCCAGCAGCCCGGGGACCGCGCACAAAATAGAGGGGCAGTTCTTC.

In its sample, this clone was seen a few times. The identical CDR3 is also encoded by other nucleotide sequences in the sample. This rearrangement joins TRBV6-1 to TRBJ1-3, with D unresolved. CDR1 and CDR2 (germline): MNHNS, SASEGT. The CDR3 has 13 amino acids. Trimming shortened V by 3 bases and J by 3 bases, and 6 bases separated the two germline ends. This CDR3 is CASSEASGNTIYF. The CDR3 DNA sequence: TGTGCCAGCAGTGAGGCAAGTGGAAACACCATATATTTT.

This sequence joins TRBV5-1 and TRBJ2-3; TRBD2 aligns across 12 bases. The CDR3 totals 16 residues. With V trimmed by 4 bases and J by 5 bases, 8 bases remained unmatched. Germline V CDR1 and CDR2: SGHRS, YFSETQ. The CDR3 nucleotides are TGCGCCAGCAGCCCCAGACTAGCGGGAGTGGTAGATACGCAGTATTTT. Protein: CASSPRLAGVVDTQYF.

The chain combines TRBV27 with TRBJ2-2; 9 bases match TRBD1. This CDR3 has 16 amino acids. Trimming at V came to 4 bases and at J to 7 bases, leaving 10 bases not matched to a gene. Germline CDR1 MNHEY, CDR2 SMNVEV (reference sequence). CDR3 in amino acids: CASSWTRTGAIGELFF. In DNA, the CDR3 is TGTGCCAGCAGTTGGACAAGGACAGGGGCGATCGGGGAGCTGTTTTTT.

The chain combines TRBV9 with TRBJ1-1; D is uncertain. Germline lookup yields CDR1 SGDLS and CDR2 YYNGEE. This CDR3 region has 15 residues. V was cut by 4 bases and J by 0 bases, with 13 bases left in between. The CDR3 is CASSLRAVVNTEAFF. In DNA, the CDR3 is TGTGCCAGCAGCCTAAGGGCCGTCGTGAACACTGAAGCTTTCTTT.

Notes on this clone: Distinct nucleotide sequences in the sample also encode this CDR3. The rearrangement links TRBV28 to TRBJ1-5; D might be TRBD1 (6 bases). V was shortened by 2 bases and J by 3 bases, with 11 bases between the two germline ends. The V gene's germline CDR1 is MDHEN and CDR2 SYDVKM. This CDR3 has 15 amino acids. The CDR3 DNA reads TGTGCCAGCAGTTTAAGTGGGGGCGTCAATCAGCCCCAGCATTTT. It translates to CASSLSGGVNQPQHF.

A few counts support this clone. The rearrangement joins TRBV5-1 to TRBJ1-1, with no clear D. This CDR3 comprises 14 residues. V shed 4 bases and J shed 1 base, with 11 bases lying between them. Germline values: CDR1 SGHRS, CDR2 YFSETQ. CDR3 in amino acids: CASSRESGNTEAFF. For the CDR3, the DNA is TGCGCCAGCAGCAGGGAAAGTGGGAACACTGAAGCTTTCTTT.